This TCR beta chain was observed in a study of T cells expressing NK-cell markers. Overall study context: In sorted CD3+CD56+NKG2C+, CD3+CD56+NKG2C- and CD3+CD56-NKG2C+ T cells, TCR beta repertoires were obtained. Among the eight sequenced donors, seven tested HCMV-seropositive and one tested seronegative. Study conclusions and caveats: HCMV specificity of the expanded NKG2C+ T cell clones stayed unclear.

Synthesis of TCR beta cDNA relied on 5'RACE template switching carrying UMIs. TCRdb re-called the 5' RACE reads and shows each CDR3 protein once, DNA omitted. The listing contains 400,000 to 500,000 distinct CDR3 sequences. Comments on this clonotype: No antigen is known for it.

Germline CDR1 is SQVTM and CDR2 is ANQGSEA. This CDR3 region has 15 residues. The chain joins TRBV29-1 to TRBJ1-1; the D call from TCRdb, TRBD1, cannot be confirmed without DNA. This TCR was sampled from a woman aged 18-70 years in good health. Input material: blood T cells: a sorted CD56 or NKG2C T cell subset, CD4+ or CD8+ T cells, or bulk PBMC T cells (not recorded which). CDR3 in amino acids: CSVVTGAYGSTEAFF.